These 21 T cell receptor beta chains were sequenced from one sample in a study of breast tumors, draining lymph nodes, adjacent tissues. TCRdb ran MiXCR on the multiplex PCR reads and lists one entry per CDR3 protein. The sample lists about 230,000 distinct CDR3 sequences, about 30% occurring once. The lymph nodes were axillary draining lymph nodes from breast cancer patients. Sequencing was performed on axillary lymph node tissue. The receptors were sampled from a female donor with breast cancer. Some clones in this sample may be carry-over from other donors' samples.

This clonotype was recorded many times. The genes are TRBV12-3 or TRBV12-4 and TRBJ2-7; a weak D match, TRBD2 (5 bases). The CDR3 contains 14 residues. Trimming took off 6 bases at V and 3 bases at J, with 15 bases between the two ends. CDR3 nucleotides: TGTGCCAGCAGGCCCTCCCTGGGGAGCTACGAGCAGTACTTC. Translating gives CASRPSLGSYEQYF.

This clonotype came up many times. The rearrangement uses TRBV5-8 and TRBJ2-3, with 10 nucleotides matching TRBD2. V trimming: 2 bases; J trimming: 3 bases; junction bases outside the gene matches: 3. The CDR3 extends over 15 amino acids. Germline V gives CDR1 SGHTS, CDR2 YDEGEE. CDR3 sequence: CASSLAGGPTDTQYF. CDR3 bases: TGTGCCAGCAGCTTAGCGGGAGGGCCAACAGATACGCAGTATTTT.

The CDR3 coding sequence is TGTGCCAGCTCACCACCGAGGAGACAGGGAGCCTACGAGCAGTACTTC. Translated, it gives CASSPPRRQGAYEQYF. The V and J genes are TRBV18 and TRBJ2-7, with 7 positions matching TRBD1. The CDR3 runs to 16 residues. CDR1 is KGHSH, CDR2 LQKENI, per germline. The J segment lost 2 bases and the V segment lost 0 bases, leaving 7 bases of the junction unmatched.

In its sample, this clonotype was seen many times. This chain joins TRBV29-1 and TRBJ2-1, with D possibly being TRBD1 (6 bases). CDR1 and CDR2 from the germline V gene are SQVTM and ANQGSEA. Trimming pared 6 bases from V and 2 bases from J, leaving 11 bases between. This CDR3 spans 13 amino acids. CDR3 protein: CSVRGGTYNEQFF. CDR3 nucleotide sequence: TGCAGCGTCCGAGGGGGAACCTACAATGAGCAGTTCTTC.

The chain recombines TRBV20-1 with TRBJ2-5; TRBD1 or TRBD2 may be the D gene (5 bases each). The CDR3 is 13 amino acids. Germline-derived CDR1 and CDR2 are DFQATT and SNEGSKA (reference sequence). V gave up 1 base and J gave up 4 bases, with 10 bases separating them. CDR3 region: CSARARGRETQYF. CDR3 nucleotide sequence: TGCAGTGCTAGAGCCCGGGGACGAGAGACCCAGTACTTC.

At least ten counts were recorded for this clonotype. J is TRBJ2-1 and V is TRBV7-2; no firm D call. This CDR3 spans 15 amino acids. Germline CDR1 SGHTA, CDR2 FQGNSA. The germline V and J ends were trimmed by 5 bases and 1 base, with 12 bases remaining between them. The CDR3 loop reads CASSPTFGSYNEQFF. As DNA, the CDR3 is TGTGCCAGCAGCCCGACTTTCGGATCCTACAATGAGCAGTTCTTC.

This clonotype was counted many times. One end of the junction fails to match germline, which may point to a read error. The CDR3 reads CASTGLAGAGELFF. Written as DNA, the CDR3 is TGTGCCAGCACAGGACTAGCGGGAGCCGGGGAGTTGTTTTTT. The V gene is TRBV25-1, the J gene TRBJ2-2; 13 nucleotides agree with TRBD2. The CDR3 covers 14 residues. Per germline, CDR1 MGHDK and CDR2 SYGVNS.

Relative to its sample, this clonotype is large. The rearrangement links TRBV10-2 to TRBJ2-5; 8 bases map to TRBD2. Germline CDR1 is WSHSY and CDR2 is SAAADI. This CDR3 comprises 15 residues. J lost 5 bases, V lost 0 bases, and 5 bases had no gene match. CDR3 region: CASSESGTRGETQYF. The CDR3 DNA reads TGCGCCAGCAGTGAGTCGGGGACTAGAGGGGAGACCCAGTACTTC.

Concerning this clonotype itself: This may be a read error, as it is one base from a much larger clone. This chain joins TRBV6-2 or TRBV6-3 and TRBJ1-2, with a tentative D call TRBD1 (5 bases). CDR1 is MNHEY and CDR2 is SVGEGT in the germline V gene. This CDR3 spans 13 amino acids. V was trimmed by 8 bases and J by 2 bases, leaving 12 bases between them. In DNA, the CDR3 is TGTGCCAGCGGGGCCAGGGTAAACTATGGCTACACCTTC. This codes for CASGARVNYGYTF.

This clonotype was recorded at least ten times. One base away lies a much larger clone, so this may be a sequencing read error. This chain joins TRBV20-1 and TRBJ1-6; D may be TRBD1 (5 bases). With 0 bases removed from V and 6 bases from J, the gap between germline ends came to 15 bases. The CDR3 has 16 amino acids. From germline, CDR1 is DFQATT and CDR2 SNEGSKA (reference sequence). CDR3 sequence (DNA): TGCAGTGCTAGAGATCCGGGCCAGGGCTCTAATTCACCCCTCCACTTT. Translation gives CSARDPGQGSNSPLHF.

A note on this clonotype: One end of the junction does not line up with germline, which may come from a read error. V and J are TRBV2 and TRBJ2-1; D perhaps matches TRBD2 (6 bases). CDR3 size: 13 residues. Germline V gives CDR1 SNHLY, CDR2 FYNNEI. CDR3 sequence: CTSRDRLVNEQFF. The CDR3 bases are TGTACCAGCAGAGATAGACTAGTGAATGAGCAGTTCTTC.

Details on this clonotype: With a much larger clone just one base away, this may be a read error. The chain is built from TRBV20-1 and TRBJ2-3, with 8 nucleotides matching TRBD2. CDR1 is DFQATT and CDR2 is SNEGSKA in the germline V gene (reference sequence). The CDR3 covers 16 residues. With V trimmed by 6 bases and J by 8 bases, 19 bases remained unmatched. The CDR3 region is CSAAVLADGARGTQYF. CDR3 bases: TGCAGTGCCGCAGTACTAGCGGATGGGGCTCGGGGTACGCAGTATTTT.

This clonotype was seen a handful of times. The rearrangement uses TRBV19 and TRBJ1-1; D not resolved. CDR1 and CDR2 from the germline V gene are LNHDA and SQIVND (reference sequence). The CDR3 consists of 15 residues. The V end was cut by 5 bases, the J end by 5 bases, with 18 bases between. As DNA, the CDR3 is TGTGCCAGTAGTCCGAGCTCGGCCATACGGACTGAAGCTTTCTTT. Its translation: CASSPSSAIRTEAFF.

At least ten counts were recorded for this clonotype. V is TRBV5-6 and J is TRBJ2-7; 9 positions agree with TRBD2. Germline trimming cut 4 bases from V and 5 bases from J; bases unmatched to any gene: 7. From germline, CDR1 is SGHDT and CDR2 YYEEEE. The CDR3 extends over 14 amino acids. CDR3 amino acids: CASSPIAGANEQYF. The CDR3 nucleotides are TGTGCCAGCAGCCCAATAGCGGGAGCAAACGAGCAGTACTTC.

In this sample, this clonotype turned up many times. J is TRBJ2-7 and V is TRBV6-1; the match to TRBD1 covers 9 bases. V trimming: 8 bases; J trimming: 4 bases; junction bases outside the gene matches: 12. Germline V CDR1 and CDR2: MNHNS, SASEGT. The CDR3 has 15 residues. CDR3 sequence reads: CASGASGTGQYEQYF. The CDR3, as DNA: TGTGCCAGCGGAGCGAGCGGGACAGGGCAGTACGAGCAGTACTTC.

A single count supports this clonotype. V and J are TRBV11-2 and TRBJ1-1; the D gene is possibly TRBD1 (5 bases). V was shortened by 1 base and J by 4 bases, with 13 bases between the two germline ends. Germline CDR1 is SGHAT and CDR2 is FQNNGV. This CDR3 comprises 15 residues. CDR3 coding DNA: TGTGCCAGCAGCTTAGTGTCCGGGACCGGCACTGAAGCTTTCTTT. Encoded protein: CASSLVSGTGTEAFF. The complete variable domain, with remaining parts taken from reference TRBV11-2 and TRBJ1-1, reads EAGVAQSPRYKIIEKRQSVAFWCNPISGHATLYWYQQILGQGPKLLIQFQNNGVVDDSQLPKDRFSAERLKGVDSTLKIQPAKLEDSAVYLCASSLVSGTGTEAFFGQGTRLTVV.

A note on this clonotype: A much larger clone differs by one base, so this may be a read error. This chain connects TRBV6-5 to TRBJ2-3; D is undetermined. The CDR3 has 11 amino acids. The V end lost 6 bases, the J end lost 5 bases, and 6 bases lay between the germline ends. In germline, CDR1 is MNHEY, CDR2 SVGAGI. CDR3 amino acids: CASRPGDTQYF. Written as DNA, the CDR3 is TGTGCCAGCAGACCGGGAGATACGCAGTATTTT.

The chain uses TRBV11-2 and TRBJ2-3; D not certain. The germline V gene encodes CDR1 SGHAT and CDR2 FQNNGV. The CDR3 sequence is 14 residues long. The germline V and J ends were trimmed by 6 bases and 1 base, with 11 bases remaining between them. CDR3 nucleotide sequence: TGTGCCAGCAGGGGTCCGTGGGGCACAGATACGCAGTATTTT. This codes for CASRGPWGTDTQYF.

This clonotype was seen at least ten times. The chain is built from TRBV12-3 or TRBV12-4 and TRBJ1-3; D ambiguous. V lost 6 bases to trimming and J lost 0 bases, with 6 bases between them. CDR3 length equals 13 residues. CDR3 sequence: CASRILSGNTIYF. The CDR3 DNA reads TGTGCCAGCAGGATACTCTCTGGAAACACCATATATTTT.

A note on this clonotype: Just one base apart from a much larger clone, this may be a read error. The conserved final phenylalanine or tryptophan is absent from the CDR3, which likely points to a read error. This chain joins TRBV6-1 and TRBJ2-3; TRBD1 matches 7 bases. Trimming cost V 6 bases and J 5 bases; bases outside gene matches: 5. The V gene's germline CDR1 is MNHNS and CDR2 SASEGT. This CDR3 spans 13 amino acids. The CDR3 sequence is CASRSRGRDTQYY. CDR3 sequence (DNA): TGTGCCAGCAGGAGCAGGGGGAGAGATACGCAGTATTAT.

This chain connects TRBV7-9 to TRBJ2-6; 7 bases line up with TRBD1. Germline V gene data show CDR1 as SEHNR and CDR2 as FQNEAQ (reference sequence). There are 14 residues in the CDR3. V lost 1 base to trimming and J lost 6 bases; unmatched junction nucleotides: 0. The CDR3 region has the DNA TGTGCCAGCAGCTTAGAGGGGGCGGCCAACGTCCTGACTTTC. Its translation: CASSLEGAANVLTF.